The rows below give T cell receptor beta chains drawn from one sample of a study of cytomegalovirus exposure and HLA in healthy donors. The protocol was immunoSEQ multiplex PCR, while the TCRdb copy is restricted to in-frame clones and leaves out a portion. The sample has approximately 260,000 clones; 92% are singletons. Material for sequencing was PBMCs. These receptors were collected from a girl under 10 years old in good health and CMV-seronegative. The CDR3 runs from the conserved cysteine through the conserved F or W. The order of the fields is clone size, V gene, D gene, J gene, CDR3 DNA, CDR3 protein. The D gene is left open where the match is weak. Where a row states a size, it is once, few, many or the class of an expanded clone; other rows omit it.

-	TRBV28	TRBD2	TRBJ2-1	TGTGCCAGCAGTTTTTTCGTTAGCGGGGGACCCCGTGGGGTCGATGAGCAGTTCTTC	CASSFFVSGGPRGVDEQFF
-	TRBV5-6	TRBD1	TRBJ2-7	TGTGCCAGCAGCTTAGGTTTAGGGGGCTACTACGAGCAGTACTTC	CASSLGLGGYYEQYF
once	TRBV2	TRBD2	TRBJ2-7	TGTGCCAGCAGTCTCCTAGCGGGAGGCCTCTACGAGCAGTACTTC	CASSLLAGGLYEQYF
-	TRBV6-4	-	TRBJ1-1	TGTGCCAGCAGTGACTCCTCTAGGATAAACACTGAAGCTTTCTTT	CASSDSSRINTEAFF
-	TRBV30	-	TRBJ2-1	TGTGCCTGGAGTGTACCCGGGACACCCTACAATGAGCAGTTCTTC	CAWSVPGTPYNEQFF
-	TRBV10-3	TRBD2	TRBJ2-3	TGTGCCATCAGTGTTACTAGCGGGAGTACAGATACGCAGTATTTT	CAISVTSGSTDTQYF
-	TRBV13	TRBD1	TRBJ2-3	TGTGCCAGCAGCCCAGCCCCTGGACAGGTAACAGATACGCAGTATTTT	CASSPAPGQVTDTQYF
-	TRBV5-1	TRBD2	TRBJ2-7	TGCGCCAGCAGCTCCCGACTAGCGGGGGAATACGAGCAGTACTTC	CASSSRLAGEYEQYF
-	TRBV15	TRBD1	TRBJ2-5	TGTGCCACCAGCAAAATCGGACAGGGGAGGGAGACCCAGTACTTC	CATSKIGQGRETQYF
-	TRBV27	-	TRBJ1-2	TGTGCCAGCAGTCTTAGGGGGTATGGCTACACCTTC	CASSLRGYGYTF
-	TRBV7-2	-	TRBJ2-7	TGTGCCAGCAGCTGGCGGGACGTAACCTACGAGCAGTACTTC	CASSWRDVTYEQYF
-	TRBV6-1	TRBD1	TRBJ2-1	TGTGCCAGCAGGGGACAGGGGGCGCGCAATGAGCAGTTCTTC	CASRGQGARNEQFF